The rows below give T cell receptor beta chains drawn from one sample of a study of OX40 agonist ivuxolimab in advanced cancers. Profiling relied on immunoSEQ multiplex PCR, and the TCRdb table lists in-frame clones only, not all of them. The sample records some 37,000 clones, 80% to 85% being singletons. The starting material was CD4+ or CD8+ T cells sorted from blood, obtained in a trial of the OX40 agonist ivuxolimab. Source of these receptors: an adult with an advanced solid tumor such as melanoma, head and neck, liver or kidney cancer. CDR3s include the opening cysteine and the closing phenylalanine or tryptophan.

cdr3_aa: CASSRLVGGNEQYF; v_call: TRBV28; j_call: TRBJ2-7; cdr3_length: 14
cdr3_aa: CASSYDPSSEAFF; v_call: TRBV18; j_call: TRBJ1-1; cdr3_length: 13
cdr3_aa: CASSDDRDPLNEQYF; v_call: TRBV10-1; j_call: TRBJ2-7; cdr3_length: 15
cdr3_aa: CASSPGQGTEKLFF; v_call: TRBV11-2; j_call: TRBJ1-4; cdr3_length: 14
cdr3_aa: CASSLRESRPQHF; v_call: TRBV5-6; j_call: TRBJ1-5; cdr3_length: 13
cdr3_aa: CSVAYTGHSYEQYF; v_call: TRBV29-1; j_call: TRBJ2-7; cdr3_length: 14
cdr3_aa: CASSGGTSLETQYF; v_call: TRBV5-8; j_call: TRBJ2-5; cdr3_length: 14
cdr3_aa: CASKGGRGVKGSEQFF; v_call: TRBV19; j_call: TRBJ2-1; cdr3_length: 16
cdr3_aa: CSVEVAEGLGEQYF; v_call: TRBV29-1; j_call: TRBJ2-7; cdr3_length: 14
cdr3_aa: CASSQDHGFNQPQHF; v_call: TRBV4-1; j_call: TRBJ1-5; cdr3_length: 15
cdr3_aa: CASSPTSDIGTQYF; v_call: TRBV5-1; j_call: TRBJ2-5; cdr3_length: 14
cdr3_aa: CASRGLAGEETQYF; v_call: TRBV10-2; j_call: TRBJ2-5; cdr3_length: 14
cdr3_aa: CASSAETGLHGYTF; v_call: TRBV2; j_call: TRBJ1-2; cdr3_length: 14
cdr3_aa: CSVETPNYGYTF; v_call: TRBV29-1; j_call: TRBJ1-2; cdr3_length: 12
cdr3_aa: CASSRPQGPYNEQFF; v_call: TRBV7-2; j_call: TRBJ2-1; cdr3_length: 15
cdr3_aa: CASSQDRRGLSYEQYF; v_call: TRBV4-3; j_call: TRBJ2-7; cdr3_length: 16
cdr3_aa: CASRQSSYNSPLHF; v_call: TRBV6-5; j_call: TRBJ1-6; cdr3_length: 14
cdr3_aa: CATEGGWSYEQYF; v_call: TRBV11-2; j_call: TRBJ2-7; cdr3_length: 13
cdr3_aa: CASSLTSGRSASFEQYF; v_call: TRBV18; j_call: TRBJ2-7; cdr3_length: 17
cdr3_aa: CASSPPGTAQETQYF; v_call: TRBV18; j_call: TRBJ2-5; cdr3_length: 15
cdr3_aa: CASSASYEQYF; v_call: TRBV6-5; j_call: TRBJ2-7; cdr3_length: 11
cdr3_aa: CASRAVQGRYTF; v_call: TRBV28; j_call: TRBJ1-2; cdr3_length: 12
cdr3_aa: CASSLIRGENTGELFF; v_call: TRBV6-5; j_call: TRBJ2-2; cdr3_length: 16
cdr3_aa: CASSSSTSANQPQHF; v_call: TRBV7-9; j_call: TRBJ1-5; cdr3_length: 15
cdr3_aa: CASSLSRQSAEQFF; v_call: TRBV27; j_call: TRBJ2-1; cdr3_length: 14
cdr3_aa: CASSVRDRGDNRPQHF; v_call: TRBV9; j_call: TRBJ1-5; cdr3_length: 16
cdr3_aa: CASSPPRSSGTGELFF; v_call: TRBV18; j_call: TRBJ2-2; cdr3_length: 16
cdr3_aa: CASSSQSRGTSYGYTF; v_call: TRBV4-3; j_call: TRBJ1-2; cdr3_length: 16
cdr3_aa: CASRSGQVRPNYGYTF; v_call: TRBV19; j_call: TRBJ1-2; cdr3_length: 16
cdr3_aa: CASSLGRKLFF; v_call: TRBV28; j_call: TRBJ1-4; cdr3_length: 11